This entry lists 25 T cell receptor beta chains sequenced from one sample in a study of T cell repertoires in cytomegalovirus infection (dated by TCRdb to about 2019). The treatment or condition label on this specimen signifies: in vitro stimulation with specific CMV peptide epitopes to enrich CMV-specific T cells. Which antigens these TCRs recognize remains unknown. Reads for this sample came from an Illumina HiSeq 1500. TCRdb handled the public reads itself, with Q25 trimming in fastp and clone calling in MiXCR, and kept productive beta chains. All rows with the same CDR3 protein become a single entry with the most common DNA and genes. The sample contains 750,000 to 950,000 distinct CDR3 sequences, almost 30% of them found a single time. The ten largest clones represent about 12% of the sample. This specimen was cultured CD8+ T cells from PBMCs, taken from culture after CMV antigen stimulation. The origin of the receptors is a human donor in good health (CMV status not recorded). Some clones in this sample may be carry-over from other donors' samples.

The chain's CDR3 is CASSIGRLGAYNSPLHF. In nucleotides, the CDR3 is TGCGCCAGCAGCATCGGACGGCTCGGGGCTTATAATTCACCCCTCCACTTT. The rearrangement links TRBV5-1 to TRBJ1-6; perhaps TRBD1 as D (5 bases). CDR3 length: 17 residues. Germline loops: CDR1 SGHRS, CDR2 YFSETQ. V lost 4 bases, J lost 4 bases, and 18 bases lay in between.

The genes are TRBV19 and TRBJ2-3; no clear D gene. CDR1 is LNHDA, CDR2 SQIVND, per germline (reference sequence). The CDR3 runs to 15 residues. Trimming stripped 4 bases from V and 4 bases from J, with 15 bases between. Written as DNA, the CDR3 is TGTGCCAGTAGTAACTCAGCTGGGTTCTCAGATACGCAGTATTTT. As protein: CASSNSAGFSDTQYF.

This clonotype was seen a few times. The chain uses TRBV28 and TRBJ2-2, with a weak D call TRBD1 (6 bases). The CDR3 spans 16 residues. In germline, CDR1 is MDHEN, CDR2 SYDVKM. The ends were cut back, 4 bases at V and 6 bases at J, with 18 bases in the middle. CDR3 nucleotides: TGTGCCAGCAGTTACCCGGACAGTGGCGCGGCCGGGGAGCTGTTTTTT. It yields the protein CASSYPDSGAAGELFF.

The V gene is TRBV28, the J gene TRBJ1-4; D not certain. The V and J ends lost 4 bases and 1 base respectively, with 22 bases between them. CDR1 is MDHEN and CDR2 is SYDVKM in the germline V gene. The CDR3 has 19 residues. For the CDR3, the DNA is TGTGCCAGCAGTTACGTCAGATCGGCTACCCCGATAACTAATGAAAAACTGTTTTTT. Translation: CASSYVRSATPITNEKLFF.

This clonotype was seen a few times. The chain joins TRBV12-5 to TRBJ1-1; 7 nucleotides match TRBD1. V was clipped by 1 base and J by 4 bases; unmatched bases: 12. The CDR3 loop spans 17 amino acids. The germline V gene encodes CDR1 LGHNT and CDR2 FRNRAP. In nucleotides, the CDR3 is TGTGCTAGTGGTTTGGAGACAGGGATTGAGCCTCCCACTGAAGCTTTCTTT. It translates to CASGLETGIEPPTEAFF.

This clonotype was found many times. The chain couples TRBV7-9 to TRBJ1-1; no definite D call. V was clipped by 0 bases and J by 0 bases, with 8 bases between them. CDR3 length equals 15 residues. From germline, CDR1 is SEHNR and CDR2 FQNEAQ (reference sequence). DNA for the CDR3: TGTGCCAGCAGCTTAGCAATAGGGCTGAACACTGAAGCTTTCTTT. Its translation: CASSLAIGLNTEAFF.

This sequence joins TRBV27 and TRBJ2-3; the D gene is possibly TRBD2 (6 bases). This CDR3 contains 13 residues. V lost 3 bases and J lost 6, with 10 bases in between. Germline lookup yields CDR1 MNHEY and CDR2 SMNVEV (reference sequence). The CDR3 here is CASSLAGKDTQYF. The CDR3 DNA sequence: TGTGCCAGCAGTTTGGCGGGGAAGGATACGCAGTATTTT.

This clonotype was observed a few times. This chain links TRBV12-3 or TRBV12-4 with TRBJ1-2; TRBD1 aligns across 7 bases. J lost 6 bases, V lost 6 bases, and 7 bases had no gene match. CDR3 size: 13 residues. In nucleotides, the CDR3 is TGTGCCAGCAGACAGGGGATCTTGGATGGCTACACCTTC. It codes for CASRQGILDGYTF.

V usage is TRBV19 and J usage is TRBJ1-6; no firm D call. From germline, CDR1 is LNHDA and CDR2 SQIVND (reference sequence). The CDR3 covers 15 residues. The V end lost 7 bases, the J end lost 7 bases, and 17 bases lay between the germline ends. The CDR3 region is CASTPREERNSPLHF. CDR3 sequence (DNA): TGTGCCAGTACCCCGAGGGAGGAGAGGAATTCACCCCTCCACTTT.

The rearrangement joins TRBV5-6 to TRBJ1-4, with a tentative D call TRBD1 (5 bases). Deletions cut 3 bases from V and 7 bases from J, with 7 bases between. The CDR3 consists of 12 residues. Germline CDR1 reads SGHDT; CDR2 reads YYEEEE. The CDR3 region has the DNA TGTGCCAGCAGCTGGGGGTCTGAAAAACTGTTTTTT. Translating gives CASSWGSEKLFF. Full variable domain (rest looked up from reference TRBV5-6 and TRBJ1-4): DAGVTQSPTHLIKTRGQQVTLRCSPKSGHDTVSWYQQALGQGPQFIFQYYEEEERQRGNFPDRFSGHQFPNYSSELNVNALLLGDSALYLCASSWGSEKLFFGSGTQLSVL.

The chain uses TRBV6-6 and TRBJ2-2; TRBD2 matches at 7 bases. After removal of 5 bases from V and 7 bases from J, the junction contained 10 bases not matched to a gene. The CDR3 loop spans 15 amino acids. Germline values: CDR1 MNHNY, CDR2 SVGAGI (reference sequence). CDR3 residues: CASSGRRGTVGELFF. The CDR3 region has the DNA TGTGCCAGCAGTGGACGGCGGGGGACGGTCGGGGAGCTGTTTTTT.

The chain uses TRBV12-3 or TRBV12-4 and TRBJ1-1; no firm D call. V gave up 3 bases and J gave up 4 bases, with 21 bases separating them. This CDR3 is built from 17 residues. CDR3 coding DNA: TGTGCCAGCAGTTTCGAGATCGTGATTGGCAAGGGCACTGAAGCTTTCTTT. It yields the protein CASSFEIVIGKGTEAFF.

This clonotype was seen more than once but under ten times. The chain joins TRBV7-9 to TRBJ2-1; D gene uncertain. The CDR3 totals 15 residues. Trimming took off 10 bases at V and 5 bases at J, with 21 bases between the two ends. The germline V gene has CDR1 SEHNR and CDR2 FQNEAQ (reference sequence). The CDR3 DNA reads TGTGCCACCTCTTCTGAGGAAGATTGGAACAATGAGCAGTTCTTC. Protein sequence: CATSSEEDWNNEQFF. The whole variable domain, remainder taken from reference TRBV7-9 and TRBJ2-1, is DTGVSQNPRHKITKRGQNVTFRCDPISEHNRLYWYRQTLGQGPEFLTYFQNEAQLEKSRLLSDRFSAERPKGSFSTLEIQRTEQGDSAMYLCATSSEEDWNNEQFFGPGTRLTVL.

The rearrangement uses TRBV14 and TRBJ1-1; D perhaps matches TRBD1 (5 bases). The V end was cut by 1 base, the J end by 3 bases, with 18 bases between. The CDR3 extends over 17 amino acids. The germline gives CDR1 SGHDN, CDR2 FVKESK. The CDR3 region is CASSQVLWDALHTEAFF. The CDR3 DNA reads as TGTGCCAGCAGCCAAGTCCTATGGGACGCCCTGCACACTGAAGCTTTCTTT.

This chain links TRBV2 with TRBJ2-1; D may correspond to TRBD1 or TRBD2 (5 bases each). Germline V lookup: CDR1 SNHLY, CDR2 FYNNEI. The CDR3 is 16 residues long. The V and J ends lost 10 bases and 5 bases respectively, with 24 bases between them. The DNA for the CDR3 is TGTGCCATCCGTTTAGGAGAGGGGTTGGTGAACAATGAGCAGTTCTTC. Translation: CAIRLGEGLVNNEQFF.

This clonotype was recorded only once. The junction departs from germline at one end; a sequencing error may be responsible. This sequence joins TRBV11-1 and TRBJ2-1, with a possible D match to TRBD2 (5 bases). Germline V gene sequence: CDR1 SGHAT, CDR2 FQDESV (reference sequence). CDR3 length equals 14 residues. Here the CDR3 DNA reads TGTGCCAGCAGCTCCCCACCGGGGTTCCATGAGCCGTTCTTC. This translates into CASSSPPGFHEPFF. Using reference TRBV11-1 and TRBJ2-1 for the parts outside the CDR3, the full variable domain is EAEVAQSPRYKITEKSQAVAFWCDPISGHATLYWYRQILGQGPELLVQFQDESVVDDSQLPKDRFSAERLKGVDSTLKIQPAELGDSAMYLCASSSPPGFHEPFFGPGTRLTVL.

V is TRBV12-3 or TRBV12-4 and J is TRBJ1-5, with TRBD1 matching over 9 bases. Trimming cost V 7 bases and J 3 bases; bases outside gene matches: 7. The CDR3 sequence is 15 residues long. The CDR3 protein is CASNRQGVSNQPQHF. DNA for the CDR3: TGTGCCAGCAACCGACAGGGGGTATCCAATCAGCCCCAGCATTTT.

This clonotype was found a few times. The chain employs TRBV20-1 and TRBJ2-5, with TRBD1 identical over 7 bases. Trimming cost V 6 bases and J 9 bases; bases outside gene matches: 4. The CDR3 runs 10 residues. Germline V gene lookup returns CDR1 DFQATT and CDR2 SNEGSKA (reference sequence). The CDR3 here is CSAEQGSQYF. The DNA of the CDR3 is TGCAGTGCAGAACAGGGGTCCCAGTACTTC.

The chain recombines TRBV24-1 with TRBJ2-3; D ambiguous. Germline V lookup: CDR1 KGHDR, CDR2 SFDVKD. The CDR3 spans 14 residues. The V end was cut by 4 bases, the J end by 2 bases, with 9 bases between. CDR3 DNA sequence: TGTGCCACCAGTGAAGGGATCTACACAGATACGCAGTATTTT. It yields the protein CATSEGIYTDTQYF.

This clonotype occurred a few times. This chain links TRBV7-8 with TRBJ2-3, with D perhaps TRBD2 (7 bases). Germline CDR1 reads SGHVS; CDR2 reads FQNEAQ. The CDR3 is 16 residues long. V was trimmed by 1 base and J by 4 bases, leaving 15 bases between them. CDR3 nucleotides: TGTGCCAGCAGCTTAGAGGCGGGGGCCTTGTCAGATACGCAGTATTTT. Translating gives CASSLEAGALSDTQYF.

The rearrangement links TRBV6-5 to TRBJ2-1, with D hard to call. In germline, CDR1 is MNHEY, CDR2 SVGAGI. The V end lost 2 bases, the J end lost 0 bases, and 14 bases lay between the germline ends. The CDR3 runs 17 residues. CDR3 bases: TGTGCCAGCAGTTACGCCAGGACCCCTAGCTCCTACAATGAGCAGTTCTTC. Its protein product is CASSYARTPSSYNEQFF.

This clonotype occurred a few times. The chain combines TRBV9 with TRBJ1-1; D perhaps matches TRBD1 (6 bases). CDR1 is SGDLS and CDR2 is YYNGEE in the germline V gene. Deletions cut 0 bases from V and 3 bases from J, with 15 bases between. There are 16 residues in the CDR3. The CDR3 loop is CASSVGPGASDTEAFF. The CDR3 nucleotides read TGTGCCAGCAGCGTAGGCCCGGGGGCCAGCGACACTGAAGCTTTCTTT.

In its sample, this clonotype was seen many times. V and J are TRBV7-6 and TRBJ2-3, with TRBD2 identical over 13 bases. V was pared by 2 bases and J by 2 bases, with 4 bases of the junction left unmatched. The CDR3 has 17 residues. Germline values: CDR1 SGHVS, CDR2 FNYEAQ. CDR3 protein: CASSLRLAGGPTDTQYF. DNA of the CDR3: TGTGCCAGCAGCTTACGACTAGCGGGGGGCCCCACAGATACGCAGTATTTT.

The chain joins TRBV20-1 to TRBJ2-5, with D perhaps matching TRBD2 (6 bases). The CDR3 spans 13 residues. Germline CDR1 DFQATT, CDR2 SNEGSKA (reference sequence). V gave up 0 bases and J gave up 4 bases, with 9 bases separating them. The CDR3 protein is CSARDWDLETQYF. Here the CDR3 DNA reads TGCAGTGCTAGAGACTGGGACTTAGAGACCCAGTACTTC.

V and J are TRBV27 and TRBJ2-4; 8 bases align to TRBD1. The CDR3 runs 16 residues. Trimming removed 6 bases from V and 7 bases from J; junction bases left unmatched: 14. In germline, CDR1 is MNHEY, CDR2 SMNVEV (reference sequence). CDR3 sequence reads: CASSPAGRQGNNIQYF. The DNA of the CDR3 is TGTGCCAGCAGCCCCGCCGGGAGACAGGGGAATAACATTCAGTACTTC.